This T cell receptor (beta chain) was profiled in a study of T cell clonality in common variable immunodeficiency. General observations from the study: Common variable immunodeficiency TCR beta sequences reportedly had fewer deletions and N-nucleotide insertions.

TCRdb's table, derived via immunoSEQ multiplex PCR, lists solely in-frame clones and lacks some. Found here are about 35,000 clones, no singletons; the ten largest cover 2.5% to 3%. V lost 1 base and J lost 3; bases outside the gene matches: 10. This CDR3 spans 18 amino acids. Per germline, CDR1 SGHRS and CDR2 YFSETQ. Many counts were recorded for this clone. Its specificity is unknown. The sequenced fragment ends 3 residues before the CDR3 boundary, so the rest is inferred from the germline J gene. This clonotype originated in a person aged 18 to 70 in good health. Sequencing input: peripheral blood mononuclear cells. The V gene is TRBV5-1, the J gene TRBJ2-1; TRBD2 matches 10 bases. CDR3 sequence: CASSLYPPTSGNYNEQFF. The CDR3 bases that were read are TGCGCCAGCAGCTTGTACCCACCTACTAGCGGGAACTACAATGAG.